Listed here are 10 T cell receptor beta chains from one sample, sequenced in a study of blood T cell repertoires in COVID-19. Some clones are missing from TCRdb's copy, which holds only in-frame ones; the method was immunoSEQ multiplex PCR. The sample carries about 110,000 clones, less than 85% recorded once. Sequenced: peripheral blood. The receptors stem from a woman aged 55-70 years with acute or convalescent COVID-19.

The chain links TRBV14 to TRBJ2-5; D is ambiguous. The CDR3 is 12 amino acids. V was trimmed by 3 bases and J by 5 bases, leaving 7 bases between them. Germline V gene lookup returns CDR1 SGHDN and CDR2 FVKESK. Written as DNA, the CDR3 is TGTGCCAGCAGCCAGGTTCGGGAGACCCAGTACTTC. Protein product: CASSQVRETQYF.

This chain joins TRBV5-4 and TRBJ1-6; TRBD1 matches at 8 bases. The trim removed 4 bases at V and 2 bases at J, leaving 5 bases unmatched. Looked up from germline, CDR1 is SGHNT and CDR2 is YYREEE (reference sequence). This CDR3 has 16 amino acids. This CDR3 reads CASSDQQGAYNSPLHF. In nucleotides, the CDR3 is TGTGCCAGCAGCGATCAACAGGGGGCCTATAATTCACCCCTCCACTTT.

The J gene is TRBJ2-6, the V gene TRBV7-2; D gene unclear. The germline V and J ends were trimmed by 1 base and 0 bases, with 10 bases remaining between them. CDR3 length equals 17 residues. CDR1 is SGHTA, CDR2 FQGNSA, per germline. CDR3 sequence reads: CASSLVGANSGANVLTF. DNA of the CDR3: TGTGCCAGCAGCTTAGTCGGAGCCAACTCTGGGGCCAACGTCCTGACTTTC.

This clone was counted only a few times. The chain joins TRBV3-1 (or the pseudogene TRBV3-2) to TRBJ2-5; TRBD2 matches 8 bases. The V gene's germline CDR1 is LGHDT and CDR2 YNNKEL (reference sequence). With 0 bases clipped from V and 5 bases from J, the junction kept 5 bases outside the gene matches. The CDR3 contains 15 residues. For the CDR3, the DNA is TGTGCCAGCAGCCAAGAGCGGGAGGTTGGGGAGACCCAGTACTTC. It encodes CASSQEREVGETQYF.

The chain carries TRBV5-6 and TRBJ2-7; the match to TRBD1 covers 9 bases. The V gene end was trimmed by 7 bases and the J gene end by 4 bases; junction bases not matched to a gene: 6. The CDR3 has 13 residues. The germline V gene encodes CDR1 SGHDT and CDR2 YYEEEE. The CDR3 region has the DNA TGTGCCAGCGTTAGGGGACAGGGATACGAGCAGTACTTC. It yields the protein CASVRGQGYEQYF.

The chain links TRBV5-1 to TRBJ2-3, with 12 nucleotides matching TRBD2. Per the germline V gene, CDR1 is SGHRS and CDR2 is YFSETQ. V lost 6 bases, J lost 4 bases, and 9 bases stayed unmatched. CDR3 size: 16 residues. CDR3 residues: CASTPRTSGEPDTQYF. CDR3 bases: TGCGCCAGCACCCCGCGGACTAGCGGGGAACCAGATACGCAGTATTTT.

The rearrangement uses TRBV11-2 and TRBJ1-6; TRBD1 might be the D (6 bases). V lost 1 base and J 9 bases, leaving 10 bases between the germline ends. Germline CDR1 SGHAT, CDR2 FQNNGV. This CDR3 is built from 14 residues. This chain's CDR3 is CASSLAGASSPLHF. The CDR3, as DNA: TGTGCCAGCAGCTTAGCAGGGGCGAGTTCACCCCTCCACTTT. The full variable domain, with the rest looked up from reference TRBV11-2 and TRBJ1-6, is EAGVAQSPRYKIIEKRQSVAFWCNPISGHATLYWYQQILGQGPKLLIQFQNNGVVDDSQLPKDRFSAERLKGVDSTLKIQPAKLEDSAVYLCASSLAGASSPLHFGNGTRLTVT.

This chain joins TRBV15 and TRBJ1-2; D is possibly TRBD1 (5 bases). V was trimmed by 5 bases and J by 8 bases, leaving 12 bases between them. Germline CDR1 and CDR2: LNHNV and YYDKDF (reference sequence). This CDR3 region has 12 residues. The CDR3 reads CATSETGYGYTF. CDR3 nucleotides: TGTGCCACCAGCGAAACAGGTTACGGCTACACCTTC.

Worth noting for this clone: One end of the junction varies from germline; a read error may be responsible. The chain uses TRBV3-1 (or the pseudogene TRBV3-2) and TRBJ2-7, with D possibly being TRBD1 (6 bases). Looked up from germline, CDR1 is LGHDT and CDR2 is YNNKEL (reference sequence). The CDR3 consists of 12 residues. CDR3 nucleotide sequence: TGTGCCAGCAGCCAAGGGGTCAGGGGCGCGACCTTC. It is translated as CASSQGVRGATF.

This clone was counted ten times or more. This sequence joins TRBV28 and TRBJ2-7; 13 nucleotides align to TRBD2. The V and J ends lost 7 bases and 4 bases, in that order; junction bases with no gene match: 7. Germline assignment: CDR1 MDHEN and CDR2 SYDVKM. The CDR3 runs 15 residues. CDR3: CASTEGTSGKYEQYF. The CDR3 DNA is TGTGCCAGCACCGAAGGGACTAGCGGGAAATACGAGCAGTACTTC.